This T cell receptor beta chain was retrieved from a study of T cell responses to AZD1222 COVID-19 vaccine (dated by TCRdb to the early 2020s). For context, the study as a whole: Because spike-specific TCR depth and breadth did not differ between the two schedules, AZD1222 recipients who got a second dose at roughly 4 weeks were pooled with those who got a second dose at roughly 12 weeks. TCR sequencing was performed for about 250 trial participants, of whom approximately 200 were given two doses of AZD1222 and some 26 were given two doses of MenACWY control vaccine. Enrollment into the trials was organized by age into subgroups of 18-55, 56-69 and 70-plus years, and those subgroups contained roughly 150, 30 and 60 TCR-sequenced participants, respectively. Broader findings and caveats from the paper: Conclusions about previously exposed vaccinees are limited, since just six or seven AZD1222 recipients were seropositive for SARS-CoV-2 at baseline. Because no samples from the day 14 peak response were available, repertoires could be characterized only after the peak T cell response. After two AZD1222 doses, spike-specific TCR breadth and depth were significantly higher than at day 0 and than in MenACWY recipients. The 56-69-year group was small, and its depth increase did not reach significance, likely because of low power. Most participants were white British and females outnumbered males, and the authors suggested that clonal diversity may have been underestimated. Nearly half of unique spike-specific TCRs reportedly recognized epitopes outside regions mutated in the B.1.351 and B.1.1.7 variants. The vaccine-associated CD4 TCRs covered the entire spike protein, and the dominant responses fell in regions 160-218 and 743-854.

The CDR3 regions of human TCRbeta chains were analyzed by immunosequencing. The study's own analysis went as follows. TCRs in the repertoires were compared against a reference library of SARS-CoV-2-specific TCRs that had been generated with the MIRA antigen-specificity platform. Breadth was defined as the fraction of unique TCRs that were SARS-CoV-2-associated. Depth was defined as the fraction of total T cells that were SARS-CoV-2-associated. Each spike-specific TCR was assigned to its reactive spike region and to a CD4 or CD8 class using the MIRA data. Log10-transformed breadth and depth values were compared by one-way ANOVA with Sidak's multiple comparisons tests. This immuneACCESS table, as held by TCRdb, lists in-frame sequences with V and J called but not all clones. Of the missing ones, under half trace to an unresolved V gene in checked studies; the others have no known cause. Clone size and the V and J calls come from that table; the DNA yielded D and trimming. Within this sample are 150,000 to 180,000 clones, with about 88% of them counted one time only. 15% to 20% of the sample belongs to the ten largest clones.

Comments on this clone: What antigen it recognizes has not been identified. Within one base of it there is no much larger clone, and no base qualities were kept.

V sheds 5 bases and J sheds 10 bases, leaving 18 bases between their ends. The germline V gene gives CDR1 as SGHTA and CDR2 as FQGNSA. The CDR3 sequence holds 15 residues, the cysteine and phenylalanine included. Solely the CDR3 DNA is kept, with 45 bases framed from the first base. Sample time point, as interpreted from the label and publication: baseline before first vaccination. Vaccinee samples were obtained from the UK trials COV001 and COV002, which included a single-blind randomized controlled phase 2/3 trial of AZD1222 (ChAdOx1 nCoV-19) in healthy adults. For TCRbeta chain sequencing, PBMC samples were collected from trial participants at day 0 and at day 28 after the second dose.

The receptor was isolated from an adult in good health. Source: peripheral blood, taken on day 0 of AZD1222 vaccination. The chain uses TRBV7-2 and TRBJ1-6, and perhaps TRBD1 as D gene, on 6 matching bases. CDR3 reads: CASSVIGGSVSPLHF. The bases read TGTGCCAGCAGCGTAATAGGGGGTTCTGTATCACCCCTCCACTTT.